This TCR beta chain originates from a study of T cells in Graves' hyperthyroidism and ophthalmopathy. The V gene lost 7 bases and the J gene lost 10 bases, with 20 bases spanning the gap. Per germline, CDR1 SQVTM and CDR2 ANQGSEA. The CDR3 sequence is 13 residues long. Amplification of TCR beta CDR3 regions used RNA as the template. The TCR CDR3 was amplified in a first-round RT-PCR using the HTBI primer set. TCRdb used MiXCR to reprocess the multiplex PCR reads, holding one entry per CDR3 protein. Among roughly 740,000 distinct CDR3 sequences listed, less than 20% were seen once. Absent ophthalmopathy progression within 18 months defined stable Graves' hyperthyroidism. Newly diagnosed hyperthyroidism, duration under 2 months, in patients aged 18 to 65.

This clonotype originated in a young man with Graves' hyperthyroidism. The rearrangement joins TRBV29-1 to TRBJ2-1; the D gene is possibly TRBD2 (5 bases). Material for sequencing was blood. CDR3 nucleotide sequence: TGCAGCGGAGGTAGCGCCTTCCTCTCGGAGCAGTTCTTC. Translating gives CSGGSAFLSEQFF.